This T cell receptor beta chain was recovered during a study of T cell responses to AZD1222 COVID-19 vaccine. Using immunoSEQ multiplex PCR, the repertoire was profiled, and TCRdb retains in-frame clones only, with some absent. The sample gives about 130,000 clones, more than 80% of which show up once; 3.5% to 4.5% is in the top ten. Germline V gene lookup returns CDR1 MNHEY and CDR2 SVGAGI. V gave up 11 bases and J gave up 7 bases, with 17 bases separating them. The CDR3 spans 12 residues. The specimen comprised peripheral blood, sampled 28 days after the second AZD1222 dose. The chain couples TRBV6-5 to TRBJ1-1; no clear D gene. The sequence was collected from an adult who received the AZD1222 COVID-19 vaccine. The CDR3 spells CAQQAFRGEAFF. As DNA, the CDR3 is TGTGCCCAGCAAGCGTTCCGGGGTGAAGCTTTCTTT.